This TCR beta chain is drawn from a study of blood T cell repertoires in COVID-19 (dated by TCRdb to between 2020 and 2021). About the investigation overall: Samples covering the acute and convalescent phases of COVID-19 were provided by collaborators in the United States, Italy and Spain. A de-identified subject ID, COVID-19 status, age in years and sex were almost always included in the sample metadata. The prospective study material was composed of cDNA or gDNA derived from T cells, B-cell-depleted T cells, or PBMCs. Subjects who had been exposed to COVID-19, were actively infected with it, or had recovered from it provided the deeply sampled blood TCRbeta repertoires that made up the dataset. Where HLA class I and class II types were available, the types were taken from metadata supplied by the sample provider, not from assay-based typing. The repertoires were released in a freely available public database meant as a resource for research on the immune response to SARS-CoV-2. The samples were drawn from two sources: the first 160 participants of the ongoing ImmuneRACE study, and over 950 subjects contributed by 6 global collaborators.

The collaborating institutions used their own protocols to collect whole blood in K2EDTA tubes. For TCRbeta analysis, collaborator samples were shipped as frozen whole blood, as isolated PBMCs, or as DNA extracted from either sample type. Study-wide findings and limitations: The quantity of clinical and demographic metadata differed by source and by participant and was supplied without curation.

TCRbeta CDR3 regions were amplified from genomic DNA by means of the immunoSEQ Assay, a bias-controlled multiplex PCR. In the original analysis: The number of nucleated cells in each sample was estimated by amplification of reference gene primers within the assay. To quantify the absolute abundance of each unique TCRbeta CDR3 rearrangement, sequence reads were collapsed and filtered. For each sample, productive Simpson clonality was calculated as the square root of Simpson's diversity index across productive rearrangements. TCRdb retrieved this table from immuneACCESS and kept in-frame rearrangements only. Not all clones are present; in checked studies, unresolved V genes account for under half, and no reason is known for the remainder. The V and J calls and clone size were taken over from that table, and D and trimming were inferred from the DNA. This sample is represented by under 400,000 clones; 90% of them were singletons. The top ten clonotypes cover about 6.5% of the sample.

A remark on this clone: The specificity of this receptor is unknown. Base qualities are not at hand, and no much larger clone is one base apart.

The CDR3 runs 16 amino acids, cysteine and phenylalanine included. Left in the record is the CDR3 DNA by itself, 48 bases read in frame from the first base. CDR1 and CDR2 (SGHVS, FNYEAQ) derive from the germline V gene. V is cut by 4 bases and J by 1 base, and the space between the germline ends is 14 bases. The sequenced sample was peripheral blood. The rearrangement joined TRBV7-6 to TRBJ1-3; the D gene cannot be resolved reliably. This TCR was recovered from a man between 18 and 29 years old with active or convalescent COVID-19. At the DNA level, the sequence is TGTGCCAGCAGCTCGTCGGGGATAGGTTCTGGAAACACCATATATTTT. Its translation is CASSSSGIGSGNTIYF. The reference TRBV7-6 and TRBJ1-3 proteins fill in what lies around the CDR3, so the full variable domain reads GAGVSQSPRYKVTKRGQDVALRCDPISGHVSLYWYRQALGQGPEFLTYFNYEAQQDKSGLPNDRFSAERPEGSISTLTIQRTEQRDSAMYRCASSSSGIGSGNTIYFGEGSWLTVV.